One and the same sample provided the 15 T cell receptor beta chains below, sequenced in a study of response to subunit inactivated influenza vaccine. Using its own MiXCR run on the RT-PCR reads, TCRdb lists one record per CDR3 protein. Of about 780,000 distinct CDR3 sequences in the sample, around 18% were seen once. Specimen: PBMCs from blood, collected 4 to 6 days after vaccination. The receptors originated from a man aged 45-65 years who received an inactivated influenza vaccine.

The rearrangement joins TRBV5-1 to TRBJ2-3, with a tentative D call TRBD1 (6 bases). Per the germline V gene, CDR1 is SGHRS and CDR2 is YFSETQ. V was shortened by 2 bases and J by 6 bases, with 13 bases between the two germline ends. CDR3 length: 14 amino acids. The CDR3 loop is CASSFTGFSDTQYF. In DNA form, the CDR3 reads TGCGCCAGCAGCTTCACAGGGTTTTCGGATACGCAGTATTTT.

This clonotype occurred a few times. The chain couples TRBV10-3 to TRBJ2-6; D possibly corresponds to TRBD1 (5 bases). V shed 3 bases and J shed 0 bases, with 18 bases lying between them. There are 19 residues in the CDR3. Germline assignment: CDR1 ENHRY and CDR2 SYGVKD. The CDR3, as DNA: TGTGCCATCAGTGATCTCACCCCAGGGTCAGCCTCTGGGGCCAACGTCCTGACTTTC. Its protein product is CAISDLTPGSASGANVLTF.

This clonotype was observed many times. This rearrangement joins TRBV20-1 to TRBJ2-1; D may be TRBD2 (5 bases). This CDR3 region has 16 residues. Trimming removed 0 bases from V and 1 base from J, with 13 bases in between. Germline V lookup: CDR1 DFQATT, CDR2 SNEGSKA (reference sequence). CDR3 nucleotides: TGCAGTGCTAGAGATCAGGCTAGCCCGTCCTACAATGAGCAGTTCTTC. It translates to CSARDQASPSYNEQFF.

This clonotype has a count of ten or more. The genes are TRBV27 and TRBJ2-1; D perhaps matches TRBD1 (5 bases). With 3 bases removed from V and 7 bases from J, the gap between germline ends came to 10 bases. CDR3 size: 13 residues. Germline V gene data show CDR1 as MNHEY and CDR2 as SMNVEV (reference sequence). The CDR3 region is CASSFRVGNEQFF. The CDR3 DNA reads as TGTGCCAGCAGTTTCAGGGTTGGGAATGAGCAGTTCTTC.

In its sample, this clonotype was seen a few times. J is TRBJ2-4 and V is TRBV6-1; no clear D gene. This CDR3 is built from 12 residues. From germline, CDR1 is MNHNS and CDR2 SASEGT. V gave up 5 bases and J gave up 7 bases, with 9 bases separating them. CDR3 sequence reads: CASSHGWNIQYF. For the CDR3, the DNA is TGTGCCAGCAGTCATGGGTGGAACATTCAGTACTTC.

The J gene is TRBJ1-6, the V gene TRBV10-3, with 11 positions matching TRBD1. V dropped 5 bases and J dropped 7; count of bases not matched to a gene: 7. Germline V lookup: CDR1 ENHRY, CDR2 SYGVKD. The length of the CDR3 is 16 residues. This CDR3 reads CAISTGQGATNSPLHF. For the CDR3, the DNA is TGTGCCATCAGTACAGGACAGGGGGCTACCAATTCACCCCTCCACTTT.

The sample holds a few counts of this clonotype. The J gene is TRBJ1-2, the V gene TRBV29-1, with D possibly matching TRBD1 (5 bases). The CDR3 covers 11 residues. V gave up 8 bases and J gave up 5 bases, with 12 bases separating them. Germline V gene data show CDR1 as SQVTM and CDR2 as ANQGSEA. CDR3 in amino acids: CSTAEGYGYTF. The CDR3 DNA is TGCAGCACGGCGGAGGGGTATGGCTACACCTTC.

On this clonotype itself: A much bigger clone sits one base away, suggesting this may be a read error. This rearrangement joins TRBV12-3 or TRBV12-4 to TRBJ2-5, with no clear D. V lost 1 base, J lost 3 bases, and 6 bases lay in between. CDR3 length: 13 residues. The CDR3 sequence is CASSLVRKETQYF. The DNA of the CDR3 is TGTGCCAGCAGTTTAGTTAGAAAAGAGACCCAGTACTTC.

The genes are TRBV12-3 or TRBV12-4 and TRBJ1-2; D gene uncertain. The CDR3 totals 14 residues. V lost 2 bases and J 1 base, leaving 8 bases between the germline ends. The CDR3 spells CASSLSSLNYGYTF. The CDR3 DNA follows: TGTGCCAGCAGTTTATCGAGCCTTAACTATGGCTACACCTTC.

The rearrangement links TRBV5-1 to TRBJ2-7; 9 bases align to TRBD2. J lost 0 bases, V lost 1 base, and 11 bases had no gene match. Germline V gene sequence: CDR1 SGHRS, CDR2 YFSETQ. The CDR3 is 18 residues long. This CDR3 reads CASSLKSTSGGSSYEQYF. For the CDR3, the DNA is TGCGCCAGCAGCTTGAAATCGACTAGCGGAGGTAGCTCCTACGAGCAGTACTTC.

This clonotype has ten or more counts. One junction end disagrees with the germline gene, perhaps due to a read error. V usage is TRBV5-1 and J usage is TRBJ2-5, with D perhaps matching TRBD1 (6 bases). Germline CDR1 reads SGHRS; CDR2 reads YFSETQ. The CDR3 has 14 amino acids. CDR3 DNA: TGTGCCAGCAGCTTAGCACAGGGACAAGAGACCCAGTACTTC. Translated, it gives CASSLAQGQETQYF.

This clonotype showed up just a few times. The genes are TRBV29-1 and TRBJ1-1; 9 positions agree with TRBD1. J was trimmed by 2 bases and V by 5 bases; bases with no gene match: 3. Germline V gives CDR1 SQVTM, CDR2 ANQGSEA. The CDR3 consists of 13 residues. CDR3 nucleotide sequence: TGCAGCGTTTGGGACAGGGCTAACACTGAAGCTTTCTTT. Translation: CSVWDRANTEAFF.

The chain couples TRBV12-3 or TRBV12-4 to TRBJ2-5, with D unclear. The CDR3 runs to 13 residues. V was trimmed by 3 bases and J by 5 bases, leaving 10 bases between them. CDR3 coding DNA: TGTGCCAGCAGTTTGAGCGCGAGGGAGACCCAGTACTTC. This codes for CASSLSARETQYF.

The genes are TRBV9 and TRBJ1-2; no clear D. The V end was cut by 0 bases, the J end by 1 base, with 4 bases between. The CDR3 loop spans 13 amino acids. The germline CDR1 and CDR2 sequences are SGDLS and YYNGEE. The CDR3 coding sequence is TGTGCCAGCAGCGTAGGGAATAACTATGGCTACACCTTC. Its protein product is CASSVGNNYGYTF.

The CDR3 sequence is CATSRKGKGAGNTIYF. CDR3 in DNA: TGTGCCACCAGCAGGAAAGGAAAGGGAGCTGGAAACACCATATATTTT. The chain links TRBV15 to TRBJ1-3; D uncertain. The CDR3 consists of 16 residues. Germline V gene lookup returns CDR1 LNHNV and CDR2 YYDKDF (reference sequence). The V gene lost 3 bases and the J gene lost 2 bases, with 14 bases spanning the gap.